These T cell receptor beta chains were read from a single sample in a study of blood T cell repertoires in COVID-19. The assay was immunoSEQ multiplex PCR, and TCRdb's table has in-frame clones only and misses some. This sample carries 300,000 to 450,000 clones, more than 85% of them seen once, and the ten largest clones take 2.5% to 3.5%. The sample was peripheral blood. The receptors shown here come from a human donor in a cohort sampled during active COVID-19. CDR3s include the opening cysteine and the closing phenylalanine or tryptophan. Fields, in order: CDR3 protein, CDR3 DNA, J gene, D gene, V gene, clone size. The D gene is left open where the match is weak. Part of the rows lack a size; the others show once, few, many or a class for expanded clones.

CASSPAGGFGYTF TGTGCCAGCAGCCCCGCCGGGGGGTTTGGCTACACCTTC TRBJ1-2 - TRBV28 few
CASSEQGETEAFF TGTGCCAGCAGTGAACAGGGGGAAACTGAAGCTTTCTTT TRBJ1-1 TRBD1 TRBV2 -
CATRGWASGRAEQYF TGTGCCACTAGGGGATGGGCTAGCGGGAGGGCAGAGCAGTACTTC TRBJ2-7 TRBD2 TRBV6-5 -
CASSVNVENSPLHF TGTGCCAGCAGCGTAAATGTGGAGAATTCACCCCTCCACTTT TRBJ1-6 - TRBV9 -
CASSQDPGGLDTIYF TGCGCCAGCAGCCAAGATCCAGGGGGCTTGGACACCATATATTTT TRBJ1-3 TRBD1 TRBV4-1 -
CASSLAAQGGPYEQYF TGTGCCAGCAGCTTAGCCGCGCAGGGAGGACCCTACGAGCAGTACTTC TRBJ2-7 - TRBV7-6 -
CASSLTQGYGYTF TGCGCCAGCAGCTTAACCCAGGGGTATGGCTACACCTTC TRBJ1-2 - TRBV5-1 -
CASSYSGTTTDTQYF TGTGCCAGCAGTTACTCTGGGACTACGACAGATACGCAGTATTTT TRBJ2-3 TRBD2 TRBV6-5 -
CASRAGTSGSTDTQYF TGTGCCAGCAGGGCCGGGACTAGCGGGAGCACAGATACGCAGTATTTT TRBJ2-3 TRBD2 TRBV7-2 -
CASSLASAGVIDEQFF TGTGCCAGTAGTTTGGCTAGCGCGGGAGTGATAGATGAGCAGTTCTTC TRBJ2-1 TRBD2 TRBV19 -
CASSFPLSTDTQYF TGTGCCAGCAGCTTTCCACTCTCCACAGATACGCAGTATTTT TRBJ2-3 - TRBV7-2 -
CASSTRGYNEQFF TGTGCCAGCAGCACCAGGGGGTACAATGAGCAGTTCTTC TRBJ2-1 TRBD1 TRBV28 -
CASSPPPRDTQYF TGTGCCAGCAGTCCCCCACCGCGCGATACGCAGTATTTT TRBJ2-3 - TRBV27 once
CASSLPGGRFYEQYF TGTGCCAGCAGCTTACCGGGGGGGCGTTTCTACGAGCAGTACTTC TRBJ2-7 TRBD2 TRBV7-2 few
CASSESLSYGYTF TGTGCCAGCAGTGAATCCCTCAGCTATGGCTACACCTTC TRBJ1-2 - TRBV2 -
CAWRRLAGGPGELETQYF TGTGCCTGGAGGAGACTAGCGGGAGGGCCCGGGGAATTGGAGACCCAGTACTTC TRBJ2-5 TRBD2 TRBV30 -
CASRQGYEQFF TGTGCCAGCAGACAGGGGTATGAGCAGTTCTTC TRBJ2-1 TRBD1 TRBV3-1/TRBV3-2 -
CASSLGQGGSTEAFF TGTGCCAGCAGCTTGGGGCAGGGGGGTAGCACTGAAGCTTTCTTT TRBJ1-1 TRBD1 TRBV5-6 once
CASSVDAANNQPQHF TGTGCCAGCAGCGTAGATGCAGCGAACAATCAGCCCCAGCATTTT TRBJ1-5 - TRBV9 once
CASSQDFGGSVYEQYF TGTGCCAGCAGCCAAGATTTTGGCGGGAGCGTTTACGAGCAGTACTTC TRBJ2-7 TRBD2 TRBV3-1/TRBV3-2 -
CASSEYRGTEAFF TGCGCCAGCAGTGAGTACAGGGGCACTGAAGCTTTCTTT TRBJ1-1 TRBD1 TRBV10-1 -